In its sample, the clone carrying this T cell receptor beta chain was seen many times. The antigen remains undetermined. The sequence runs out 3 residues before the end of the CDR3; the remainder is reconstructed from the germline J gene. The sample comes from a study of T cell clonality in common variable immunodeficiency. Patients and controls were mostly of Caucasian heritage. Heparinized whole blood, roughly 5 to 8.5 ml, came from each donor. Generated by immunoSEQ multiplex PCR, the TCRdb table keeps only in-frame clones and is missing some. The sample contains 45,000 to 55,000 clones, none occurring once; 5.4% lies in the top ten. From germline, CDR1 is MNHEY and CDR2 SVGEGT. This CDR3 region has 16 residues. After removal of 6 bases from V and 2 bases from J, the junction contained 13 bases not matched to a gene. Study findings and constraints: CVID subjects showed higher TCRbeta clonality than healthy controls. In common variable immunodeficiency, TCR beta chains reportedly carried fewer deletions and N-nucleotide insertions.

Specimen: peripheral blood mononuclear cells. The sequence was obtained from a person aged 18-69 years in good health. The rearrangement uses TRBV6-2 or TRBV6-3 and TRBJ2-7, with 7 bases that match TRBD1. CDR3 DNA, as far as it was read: TGTGCCAGCAGCCTTCCCCGTGGACAGGTGACCTACGAG. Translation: CASSLPRGQVTYE. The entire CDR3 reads CASSLPRGQVTYEQYF.